The 8 T cell receptor beta chains reported below all come from one sample, sequenced in a study of beta chain features in type 1 diabetes. Whole-study results and caveats: Within each of all four CD4+ subsets, Type 1 diabetes patients had TCRB CDR3s that were moderately but significantly shorter.

No antigen has been assigned to these receptors. Of the isolated RNA, all was reverse transcribed, and so the sequenced material was expressed TCRB transcripts. Libraries were prepared by immunoSEQ multiplex PCR; TCRdb keeps only in-frame clonotypes and omits some of them. The sample lists some 640,000 clones; over 12% were seen once. The sample consisted of naive CD4+ T cells from blood. The receptors here all came from a man between 18 and 35 years old with type 1 diabetes.

This clone was recorded at least ten times. The chain carries TRBV10-3 and TRBJ2-3, with D perhaps TRBD2 (5 bases). In germline, CDR1 is ENHRY, CDR2 SYGVKD. V lost 6 bases, J lost 7 bases, and 14 bases lay in between. The CDR3 runs to 13 residues. In DNA form, the CDR3 reads TGTGCCATCAGAGACACGGGGTCTCATACGCAGTATTTT. Its translation: CAIRDTGSHTQYF.

The chain is built from TRBV29-1 and TRBJ1-6, with D perhaps matching TRBD1 (6 bases). The V end was cut by 4 bases, the J end by 7 bases, with 11 bases between. The V gene's germline CDR1 is SQVTM and CDR2 ANQGSEA. This CDR3 contains 13 residues. CDR3 loop: CSVAQGINSPLHF. The DNA for the CDR3 is TGCAGCGTTGCCCAGGGGATCAATTCACCCCTCCACTTT.

The chain recombines TRBV28 with TRBJ2-1; D call uncertain. The CDR3 is made up of 11 amino acids. Germline V gives CDR1 MDHEN, CDR2 SYDVKM. V shed 7 bases and J shed 5 bases, with 6 bases lying between them. Written as DNA, the CDR3 is TGTGCCAGCACCATCCACAATGAGCAGTTCTTC. It codes for CASTIHNEQFF.

The chain combines TRBV15 with TRBJ2-1; a possible D gene is TRBD1 (6 bases). V was clipped by 0 bases and J by 10 bases, with 19 bases between them. Germline V gene lookup returns CDR1 LNHNV and CDR2 YYDKDF (reference sequence). The CDR3 has 16 residues. The CDR3 loop is CATSRDLRGGRGEQFF. In nucleotides, the CDR3 is TGTGCCACCAGCAGAGATCTTCGGGGCGGCAGGGGCGAGCAGTTCTTC.

The V and J genes are TRBV7-2 and TRBJ2-1; no firm D call. The CDR3 runs 12 residues. Looked up from germline, CDR1 is SGHTA and CDR2 is FQGNSA. Trimming left V 8 bases short and J 8 bases short, with 13 bases between. The CDR3 DNA follows: TGTGCCAGCCACCATAGCTGGGATGAGCAGTTCTTC. It is translated as CASHHSWDEQFF.

The rearrangement links TRBV30 to TRBJ2-3; 9 nucleotides line up with TRBD2. The CDR3 consists of 14 residues. V dropped 1 base and J dropped 7; count of bases not matched to a gene: 6. Per germline, CDR1 GTSNPN and CDR2 SVGIG (reference sequence). The CDR3 region has the DNA TGTGCCTGGAGTGGGACTAGCGCGAGGCATACGCAGTATTTT. Protein: CAWSGTSARHTQYF.

This clone was observed a few times. The chain couples TRBV30 to TRBJ2-1; D gene unclear. Between the trimmed V and J ends, which lost 4 bases and 3 bases, there was a span of 13 bases. Germline V gene data show CDR1 as GTSNPN and CDR2 as SVGIG (reference sequence). CDR3 length: 14 residues. The CDR3 DNA follows: TGTGCCTGGACATCTGGGCAGATCTACAATGAGCAGTTCTTC. The encoded protein is CAWTSGQIYNEQFF.

V and J are TRBV7-9 and TRBJ2-3; D unresolved. The CDR3 has 12 amino acids. Trimming removed 1 base from V and 7 bases from J, with 6 bases in between. Looked up from germline, CDR1 is SEHNR and CDR2 is FQNEAQ (reference sequence). The CDR3 DNA follows: TGTGCCAGCAGCTTAGAACGGAATACGCAGTATTTT. Protein: CASSLERNTQYF. Full variable domain (missing parts from reference TRBV7-9 and TRBJ2-3): DTGVSQNPRHKITKRGQNVTFRCDPISEHNRLYWYRQTLGQGPEFLTYFQNEAQLEKSRLLSDRFSAERPKGSFSTLEIQRTEQGDSAMYLCASSLERNTQYFGPGTRLTVL.